This entry is about one T cell receptor (beta chain). The antigen is not known. Germline V gene lookup returns CDR1 SQVTM and CDR2 ANQGSEA. This CDR3 region has 12 residues. The data were obtained in a study of CXCR3-negative and CXCR3-positive naive CD8 T cells. Study results and caveats: Naive CXCR3-negative and CXCR3-positive cells had similar TRBV-TRBJ usage; memory differed. CXCR3 levels fell partly with cryopreservation; most assays relied on fresh PBMCs. CXCR3-positive naive cells carried more hydrophobic TRB CDR3s than CXCR3-negative ones. The study found comparably high diversity in both naive subsets and much lower diversity in memory CD8+ cells.

CD45RO-CCR7+CD27+CD95- characterized naive CD8+ T cells. Carrying UMI labels, the TRB cDNA libraries were prepared through 5' RACE. TCRdb reworked the 5' RACE reads into one entry per CDR3 protein, no DNA. The table gives tens of thousands of distinct CDR3 sequences; the top ten clones make up around 0.51% of it. The receptor's source is a human donor in good health. Some clones in this sample may be carry-over from other donors' samples. V gene TRBV29-1 combines with J gene TRBJ2-7; no DNA is available, so the TRBD1 call from TCRdb remains unchecked. Sequencing used naive CXCR3+ CD8+ T cells from blood. Specified subset: CD45RO-CCR7+CD27+CD95- naive CD8+ T cells expressing CXCR3 (TNR3+). The CDR3 reads CSVGDQSYEQYF.